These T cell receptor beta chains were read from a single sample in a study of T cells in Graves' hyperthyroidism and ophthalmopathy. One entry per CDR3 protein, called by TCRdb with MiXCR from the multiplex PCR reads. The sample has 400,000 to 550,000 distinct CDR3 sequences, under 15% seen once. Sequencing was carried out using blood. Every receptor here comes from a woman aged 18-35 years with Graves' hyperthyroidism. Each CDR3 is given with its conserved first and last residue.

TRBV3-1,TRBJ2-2,CASSQGGRGGGELFF
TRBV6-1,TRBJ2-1,CASSSLSGSSDNEQFF
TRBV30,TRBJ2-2,CAWSPSDRYTGELFF
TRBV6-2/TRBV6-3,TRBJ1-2,CASSYSGGVDYGYTF
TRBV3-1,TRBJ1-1,CASSQEGKVMEAFF
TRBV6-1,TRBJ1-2,CASKVGGYTF
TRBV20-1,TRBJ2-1,CSARTGTRRDEQFF
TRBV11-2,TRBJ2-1,CASSLVPGNEQFF
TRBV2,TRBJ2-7,CANSGLAEQYF
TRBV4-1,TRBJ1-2,CASSQDRGQMNYGYTF
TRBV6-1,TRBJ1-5,CASSEFGSNQPQHF
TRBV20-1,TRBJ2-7,CSASGREATYEQYF
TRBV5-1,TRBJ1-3,CASSPYRGAGNTIYF
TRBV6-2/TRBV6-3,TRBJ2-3,CASNRGRAATDTQYF
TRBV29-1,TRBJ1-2,CSVGVDRGYGYTF
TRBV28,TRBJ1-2,CASSLDGGQGDGYTF
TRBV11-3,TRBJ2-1,CASSLGGRAVNEQFF
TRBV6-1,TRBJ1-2,CANSRTGGSRNYGYTF
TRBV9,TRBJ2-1,CASSERVSPYNEQFF
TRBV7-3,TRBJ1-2,CASSRGTGGAGYTF
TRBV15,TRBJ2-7,CATSRDRGRSGYEQYF
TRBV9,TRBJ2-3,CASSVGGTQYF
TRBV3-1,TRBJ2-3,CASSRLATDTQYF
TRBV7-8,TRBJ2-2,CANSLGSRLANTGELFF
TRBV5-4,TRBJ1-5,CASSSGQGLPQHF
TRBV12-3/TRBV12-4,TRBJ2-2,CASSLFTGELFF
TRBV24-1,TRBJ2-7,CATSAAGGYEQYF
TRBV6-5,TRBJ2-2,CASSYSTFGGRLFF
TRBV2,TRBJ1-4,CASRGRQGGEKLFF
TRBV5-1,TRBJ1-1,CASSLSLGQGNTEAFF
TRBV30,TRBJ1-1,CAWSLGFTEAFF
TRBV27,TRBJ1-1,CASSPSGGLSENTEAFF
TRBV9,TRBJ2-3,CASSTPHRGRHTQYF
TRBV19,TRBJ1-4,CASSPSRGIEKLFF
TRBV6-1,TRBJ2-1,CDSTHGLAGLGGNEQFF
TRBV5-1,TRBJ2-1,CASRYVSGQGAGEQFF
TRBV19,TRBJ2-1,CASSIGLAGAPGNEQFF
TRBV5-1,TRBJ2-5,CASSLTAGVGETQYF
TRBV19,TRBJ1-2,CASVKDRNQYGYTF
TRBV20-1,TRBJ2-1,CSGVGRNEQFF
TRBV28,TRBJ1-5,CASSFGVGAQPQHF
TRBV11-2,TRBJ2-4,CASSLGAGGVKNIQYF
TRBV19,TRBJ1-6,CASTPWGTGESPLHF
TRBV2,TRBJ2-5,CASTQAGETQYF
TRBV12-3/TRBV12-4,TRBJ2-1,CASRKTGALLNEQFF